The 27 T cell receptor beta chains presented below share a single source sample, sequenced in a study of identical twins. TCRdb re-derived calls from the 5' RACE reads in MiXCR, one entry per CDR3 protein. The sample lists more than 1.5 million distinct CDR3 sequences, 25% to 35% occurring once. Sequencing was performed on cord blood. These TCRs come from a newborn girl in good health.

The chain recombines TRBV12-3 or TRBV12-4 with TRBJ1-2; perhaps TRBD1 as D (6 bases). Trimming cost V 2 bases and J 8 bases, with 12 bases left between them. This CDR3 region has 13 residues. The CDR3 region has the DNA TGTGCCAGCAGTTTAAACAGGGCTAACGGCTACACCTTC. It is translated as CASSLNRANGYTF.

The table lists this clonotype with a few counts. This sequence joins TRBV20-1 and TRBJ1-2; D not resolved. Between the trimmed V and J ends, which lost 0 bases and 0 bases, there was a span of 11 bases. This CDR3 comprises 15 residues. Germline lookup yields CDR1 DFQATT and CDR2 SNEGSKA (reference sequence). The CDR3 spells CSARDSGHPNYGYTF. The CDR3 DNA reads TGCAGTGCTAGAGATTCGGGTCATCCTAACTATGGCTACACCTTC.

This clonotype has a handful of counts. This chain links TRBV5-1 with TRBJ2-1, with 10 bases that match TRBD1. CDR1 and CDR2 from the germline V gene are SGHRS and YFSETQ. Trimming at V came to 0 bases and at J to 9 bases, leaving 6 bases not matched to a gene. The CDR3 loop spans 15 amino acids. In DNA, the CDR3 is TGCGCCAGCAGCTTGGCTGGGACAGGGGTTGGTGAGCAGTTCTTC. Protein product: CASSLAGTGVGEQFF.

There are a few counts of this clonotype. The chain couples TRBV28 to TRBJ1-5; D uncertain. From germline, CDR1 is MDHEN and CDR2 SYDVKM. The length of the CDR3 is 13 residues. V lost 4 bases to trimming and J lost 6 bases, with 10 bases between them. Here the CDR3 reads CASSSSGPQPQHF. The CDR3 bases are TGTGCCAGCAGTTCTTCCGGGCCTCAGCCCCAGCATTTT.

In its sample, this clonotype was seen a few times. The chain links TRBV20-1 to TRBJ2-1, with a tentative D call TRBD2 (6 bases). Germline V gives CDR1 DFQATT, CDR2 SNEGSKA (reference sequence). The CDR3 runs 18 residues. Trimming took off 1 base at V and 3 bases at J, with 22 bases between the two ends. The CDR3 coding sequence is TGCAGTGCTAGAGCTCTATTGGGATTAGCGGCTGGCTACAATGAGCAGTTCTTC. It is translated as CSARALLGLAAGYNEQFF.

This clonotype came up a few times. The chain recombines TRBV27 with TRBJ2-7, with a tentative D call TRBD1 (6 bases). V dropped 5 bases and J dropped 4 bases, with 15 bases sitting between them. The V gene's germline CDR1 is MNHEY and CDR2 SMNVEV (reference sequence). The CDR3 length is 14 residues. DNA of the CDR3: TGTGCCAGCAGTAGAGACAGGTCGAGGTACGAGCAGTACTTC. It is translated as CASSRDRSRYEQYF.

The V gene is TRBV7-2, the J gene TRBJ2-3; 10 nucleotides line up with TRBD2. V gave up 3 bases and J gave up 2 bases; unmatched junction bases: 11. The CDR3 consists of 18 residues. In germline, CDR1 is SGHTA, CDR2 FQGNSA. The CDR3 region has the DNA TGTGCCAGCAGCTTGGTGGCTAGCGGGAGTGGGGCCACAGATACGCAGTATTTT. Protein: CASSLVASGSGATDTQYF.

This clonotype was seen a few times. The gene calls are TRBV11-2 and TRBJ1-2; D is undetermined. V lost 0 bases to trimming and J lost 5 bases, with 7 bases between them. The CDR3 has 13 amino acids. Per the germline V gene, CDR1 is SGHAT and CDR2 is FQNNGV. Here the CDR3 reads CASSLEPGYGYTF. CDR3 DNA: TGTGCCAGCAGCTTAGAACCTGGTTATGGCTACACCTTC.

This rearrangement joins TRBV2 to TRBJ2-4; 7 nucleotides align to TRBD1. The CDR3 extends over 14 amino acids. Germline trimming cut 4 bases from V and 2 bases from J; bases unmatched to any gene: 2. Per germline, CDR1 SNHLY and CDR2 FYNNEI. DNA for the CDR3: TGTGCCAGCAGTGGGGACAGTCCCAAAAACATTCAGTACTTC. Its translation: CASSGDSPKNIQYF.

This clonotype was observed a handful of times. The rearrangement joins TRBV10-3 to TRBJ2-1; TRBD2 aligns across 14 bases. The CDR3 covers 13 residues. The germline V gene has CDR1 ENHRY and CDR2 SYGVKD. J gave up 10 bases and V 8 bases, and 4 bases lay outside the gene matches. The CDR3 DNA sequence: TGTGCCATCGGTGGGACTAGCGGGGGAGAGCAGTTCTTC. Encoded protein: CAIGGTSGGEQFF.

The chain uses TRBV5-1 and TRBJ2-5; 12 bases are shared with TRBD2. With V trimmed by 0 bases and J by 5 bases, 8 bases remained unmatched. Germline-derived CDR1 and CDR2 are SGHRS and YFSETQ. The CDR3 runs to 17 residues. The CDR3 sequence is CASSLAKTSGSGETQYF. CDR3 nucleotides: TGCGCCAGCAGCTTGGCTAAGACTAGCGGGAGCGGGGAGACCCAGTACTTC.

As concerns this clonotype: A junction end diverges from the germline sequence, so it may reflect a read error. The CDR3 DNA sequence: TGTGCCGGCAGCTTAGACGAGGCTTACGAGCAGTACTTC. It codes for CAGSLDEAYEQYF. The chain couples TRBV7-9 to TRBJ2-7, with D unclear. The CDR3 contains 13 residues. Germline V gene lookup returns CDR1 SEHNR and CDR2 FQNEAQ (reference sequence).

The chain carries TRBV29-1 and TRBJ1-2; 8 bases align to TRBD1. The junction had 10 bases not matched to a gene; V was cut back by 2 bases and J by 8 bases. Germline-derived CDR1 and CDR2 are SQVTM and ANQGSEA. The CDR3 runs to 14 residues. CDR3 coding DNA: TGCAGCGTTGAACACTTAGACAGGGGTGAGGGCTACACCTTC. As protein: CSVEHLDRGEGYTF.

This clonotype has just a few counts. J is TRBJ2-3 and V is TRBV19; weak D call: TRBD2 (7 bases). CDR3 length: 15 amino acids. CDR1 is LNHDA, CDR2 SQIVND, per germline (reference sequence). Trimming removed 7 bases from V and 6 bases from J, with 20 bases in between. Written as DNA, the CDR3 is TGTGCCAGTAACGAGGGGGGGCCGATTGCGGATACGCAGTATTTT. It specifies CASNEGGPIADTQYF.

This clonotype has a handful of counts. This chain links TRBV28 with TRBJ2-7; 9 nucleotides line up with TRBD2. Trimming took 4 bases from V and 4 from J; bases not matched to a gene: 11. Germline CDR1 is MDHEN and CDR2 is SYDVKM. This CDR3 is built from 16 residues. The CDR3 reads CASSSTFSGSGYEQYF. In nucleotides, the CDR3 is TGTGCCAGCAGTTCTACCTTTAGCGGGAGTGGGTACGAGCAGTACTTC.

This clonotype came up a few times. This chain joins TRBV12-3 or TRBV12-4 and TRBJ1-5; D is unclear. This CDR3 is 13 amino acids long. Trimming took off 2 bases at V and 5 bases at J, with 7 bases between the two ends. The DNA for the CDR3 is TGTGCCAGCAGTTTATGGCCCCATCAGCCCCAGCATTTT. It yields the protein CASSLWPHQPQHF.

This clonotype was counted a few times. The genes are TRBV6-2 or TRBV6-3 and TRBJ2-1; TRBD2 matches at 12 bases. V dropped 2 bases and J dropped 0; count of bases not matched to a gene: 5. This CDR3 comprises 18 residues. CDR1 and CDR2 from the germline V gene are MNHEY and SVGEGT. The CDR3 sequence: CASSYRLAGGSSYNEQFF. The CDR3 nucleotides read TGTGCCAGCAGTTACCGTCTAGCGGGGGGGAGCTCCTACAATGAGCAGTTCTTC.

This clonotype was recorded a few times. The chain links TRBV27 to TRBJ2-5; no clear D gene. V lost 6 bases to trimming and J lost 11 bases, with 22 bases between them. Germline V lookup: CDR1 MNHEY, CDR2 SMNVEV (reference sequence). CDR3 size: 14 residues. CDR3 coding DNA: TGTGCCAGCAGGCCCAACCCTCTCCCGGGTGAGCAGTACTTC. Encoded protein: CASRPNPLPGEQYF.

This clonotype appeared many times. This chain joins TRBV7-2 and TRBJ2-5; D is undetermined. Trimming cost V 4 bases and J 7 bases, with 7 bases left between them. CDR1 is SGHTA, CDR2 FQGNSA, per germline. This CDR3 spans 11 amino acids. The CDR3 nucleotides are TGTGCCAGCAGCTCTAGTGCGACCCAGTACTTC. It codes for CASSSSATQYF.

This clonotype was picked up one time. The chain couples TRBV6-5 to TRBJ1-3; perhaps TRBD1 as D (5 bases). CDR1 is MNHEY, CDR2 SVGAGI, per germline. Trimming cost V 4 bases and J 0 bases, with 13 bases left between them. This CDR3 spans 16 amino acids. The CDR3 DNA follows: TGTGCCAGCAGTTGGGGACCGCCTGGCTCTGGAAACACCATATATTTT. Protein sequence: CASSWGPPGSGNTIYF.

The rearrangement uses TRBV5-1 and TRBJ2-3, with 7 bases aligning to TRBD2. The CDR3 is made up of 14 amino acids. Trimming at V came to 7 bases and at J to 3 bases, leaving 8 bases not matched to a gene. Germline-derived CDR1 and CDR2 are SGHRS and YFSETQ. The CDR3 region is CASRTSLDTDTQYF. The CDR3 DNA is TGCGCCAGCCGGACTAGTCTGGATACAGATACGCAGTATTTT.

The J gene is TRBJ1-1, the V gene TRBV20-1; D remains ambiguous. The CDR3 is made up of 15 amino acids. Per the germline V gene, CDR1 is DFQATT and CDR2 is SNEGSKA (reference sequence). V shed 0 bases and J shed 1 base, with 12 bases lying between them. CDR3: CSARDPGRKNTEAFF. The CDR3 bases are TGCAGTGCTAGAGACCCCGGACGGAAGAACACTGAAGCTTTCTTT.

This chain joins TRBV3-1 and TRBJ2-3; the D gene is possibly TRBD2 (5 bases). Trimming removed 0 bases from V and 2 bases from J, with 9 bases in between. Germline V CDR1 and CDR2: LGHDT, YNNKEL (reference sequence). The CDR3 consists of 15 residues. CDR3 nucleotides: TGTGCCAGCAGCCAAGACAAGCGGAACACAGATACGCAGTATTTT. It encodes CASSQDKRNTDTQYF.

This sequence joins TRBV19 and TRBJ2-7; unclear D gene. Germline CDR1 reads LNHDA; CDR2 reads SQIVND (reference sequence). The CDR3 covers 13 residues. Between the trimmed V and J ends, which lost 7 bases and 6 bases, there was a span of 16 bases. The CDR3 is CASKSQDGLEQYF. The CDR3 bases are TGTGCCAGTAAGTCCCAAGACGGCCTCGAGCAGTACTTC.

This clonotype was picked up a small number of times. CDR3 DNA: TGCGCCAGCAGCCAAGTCATAGCCGGGATTGGCACAGATACGCAGTATTTT. Its protein is CASSQVIAGIGTDTQYF. The V call is TRBV4-1, the J call TRBJ2-3; D perhaps matches TRBD2 (5 bases). Trimming took off 1 base at V and 1 base at J, with 15 bases between the two ends. The CDR3 runs 17 residues. The V gene's germline CDR1 is MGHRA and CDR2 YSYEKL.

This clonotype was counted a few times. V gene TRBV20-1 combines with J gene TRBJ2-1; 11 positions match TRBD2. There are 18 residues in the CDR3. Per the germline V gene, CDR1 is DFQATT and CDR2 is SNEGSKA (reference sequence). V gave up 1 base and J gave up 0 bases; unmatched junction bases: 8. This CDR3 reads CSARGPSGGHFSYNEQFF. The CDR3 DNA follows: TGCAGTGCTAGAGGTCCTAGCGGGGGGCACTTCTCCTACAATGAGCAGTTCTTC.

This clonotype was observed a few times. The rearrangement uses TRBV20-1 and TRBJ2-3, with D hard to call. The V end was cut by 2 bases, the J end by 2 bases, with 11 bases between. CDR3 size: 14 residues. Germline assignment: CDR1 DFQATT and CDR2 SNEGSKA (reference sequence). This CDR3 is CSARFVSHTDTQYF. The CDR3 nucleotides read TGCAGTGCTAGATTTGTCAGCCACACAGATACGCAGTATTTT.